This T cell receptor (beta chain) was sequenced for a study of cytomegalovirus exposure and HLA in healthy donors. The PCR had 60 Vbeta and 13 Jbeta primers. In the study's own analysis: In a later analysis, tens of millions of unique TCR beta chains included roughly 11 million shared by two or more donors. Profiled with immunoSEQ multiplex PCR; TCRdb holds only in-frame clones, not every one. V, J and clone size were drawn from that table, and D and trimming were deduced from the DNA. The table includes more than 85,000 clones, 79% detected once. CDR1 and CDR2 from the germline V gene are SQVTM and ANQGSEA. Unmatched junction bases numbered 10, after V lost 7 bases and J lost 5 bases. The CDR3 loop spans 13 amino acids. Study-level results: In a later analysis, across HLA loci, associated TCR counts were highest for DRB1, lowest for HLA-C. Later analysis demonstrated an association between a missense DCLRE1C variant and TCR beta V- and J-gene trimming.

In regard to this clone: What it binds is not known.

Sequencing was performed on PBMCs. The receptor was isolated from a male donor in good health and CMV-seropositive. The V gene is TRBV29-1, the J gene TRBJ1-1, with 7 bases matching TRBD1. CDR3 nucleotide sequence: TGCAGCGCCCGACAGGGCCCGGGGACTGAAGCTTTCTTT. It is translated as CSARQGPGTEAFF.